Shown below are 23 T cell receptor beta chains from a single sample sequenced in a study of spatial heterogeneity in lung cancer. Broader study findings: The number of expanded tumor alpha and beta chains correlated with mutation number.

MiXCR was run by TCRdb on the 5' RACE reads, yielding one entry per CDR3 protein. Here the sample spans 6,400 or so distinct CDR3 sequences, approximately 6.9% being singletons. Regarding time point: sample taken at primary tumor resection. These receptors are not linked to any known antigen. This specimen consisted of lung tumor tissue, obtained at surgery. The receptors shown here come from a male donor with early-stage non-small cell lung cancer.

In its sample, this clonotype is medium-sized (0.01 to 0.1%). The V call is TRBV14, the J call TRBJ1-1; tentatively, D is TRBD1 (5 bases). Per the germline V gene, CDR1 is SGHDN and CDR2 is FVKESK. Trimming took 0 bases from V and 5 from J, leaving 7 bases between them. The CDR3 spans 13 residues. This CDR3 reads CASSQDRETEAFF. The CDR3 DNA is TGTGCCAGCAGCCAAGACAGGGAGACTGAAGCTTTCTTT.

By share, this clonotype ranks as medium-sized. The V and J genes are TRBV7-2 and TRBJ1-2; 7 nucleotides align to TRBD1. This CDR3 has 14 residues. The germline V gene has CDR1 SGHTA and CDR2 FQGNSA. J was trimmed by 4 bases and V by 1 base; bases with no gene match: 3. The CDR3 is CASSLVYRGYGYTF. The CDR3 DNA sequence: TGTGCCAGCAGCTTAGTGTACAGGGGCTATGGCTACACCTTC.

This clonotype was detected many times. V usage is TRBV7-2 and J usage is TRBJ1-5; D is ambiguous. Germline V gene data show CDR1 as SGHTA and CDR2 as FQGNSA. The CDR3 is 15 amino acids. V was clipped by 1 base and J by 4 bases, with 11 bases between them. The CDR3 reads CASSLGGRPNQPQHF. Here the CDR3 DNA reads TGTGCCAGCAGCTTAGGCGGCAGGCCTAATCAGCCCCAGCATTTT.

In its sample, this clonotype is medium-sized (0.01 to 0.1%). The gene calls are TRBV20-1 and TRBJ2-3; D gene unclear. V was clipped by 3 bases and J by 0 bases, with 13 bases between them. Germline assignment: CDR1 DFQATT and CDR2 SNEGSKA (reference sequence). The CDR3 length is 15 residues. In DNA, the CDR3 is TGCAGTGCTAGGTGGGGTGGGGTAAGCACAGATACGCAGTATTTT. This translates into CSARWGGVSTDTQYF.

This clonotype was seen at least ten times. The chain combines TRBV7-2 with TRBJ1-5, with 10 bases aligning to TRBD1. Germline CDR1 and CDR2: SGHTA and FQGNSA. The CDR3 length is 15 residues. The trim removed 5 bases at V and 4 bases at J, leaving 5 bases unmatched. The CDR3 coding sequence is TGTGCCAGCAGCCTGGGACAGGGGTGGAATCAGCCCCAGCATTTT. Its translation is CASSLGQGWNQPQHF.

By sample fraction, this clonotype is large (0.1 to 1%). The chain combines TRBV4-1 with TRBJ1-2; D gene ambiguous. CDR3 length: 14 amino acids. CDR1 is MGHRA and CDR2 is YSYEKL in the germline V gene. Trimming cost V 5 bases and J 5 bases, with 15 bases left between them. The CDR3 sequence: CASSSLARRYGYTF. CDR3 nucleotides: TGCGCCAGCAGCTCCCTGGCGAGAAGATATGGCTACACCTTC.

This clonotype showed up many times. The CDR3 sequence is CSAGQGSNQPQHF. Written as DNA, the CDR3 is TGCAGCGCGGGACAGGGGAGCAATCAGCCCCAGCATTTT. The chain combines TRBV29-1 with TRBJ1-5; 10 nucleotides line up with TRBD1. The CDR3 runs to 13 residues. Germline lookup yields CDR1 SQVTM and CDR2 ANQGSEA. V shed 7 bases and J 1 base; nucleotides not matched to a gene: 1.

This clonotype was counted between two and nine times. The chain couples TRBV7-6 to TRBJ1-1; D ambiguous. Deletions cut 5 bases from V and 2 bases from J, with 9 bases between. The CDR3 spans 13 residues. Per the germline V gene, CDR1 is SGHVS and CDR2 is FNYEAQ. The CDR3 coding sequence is TGTGCCAGCAGCGCGGCTTTTAACACTGAAGCTTTCTTT. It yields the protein CASSAAFNTEAFF.

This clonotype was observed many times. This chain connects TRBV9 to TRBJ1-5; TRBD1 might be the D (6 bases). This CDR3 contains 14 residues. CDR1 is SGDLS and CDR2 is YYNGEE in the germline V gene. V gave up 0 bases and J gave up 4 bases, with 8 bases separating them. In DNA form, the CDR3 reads TGTGCCAGCAGCGTAGGACAGGAGAATCAGCCCCAGCATTTT. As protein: CASSVGQENQPQHF.

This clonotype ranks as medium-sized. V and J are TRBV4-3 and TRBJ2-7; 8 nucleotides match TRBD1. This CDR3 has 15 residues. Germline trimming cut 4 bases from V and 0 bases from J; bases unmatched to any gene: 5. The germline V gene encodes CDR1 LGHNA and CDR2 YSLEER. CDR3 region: CASSRTGTGSYEQYF. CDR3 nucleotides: TGCGCCAGCAGCCGTACCGGGACAGGCTCCTACGAGCAGTACTTC.

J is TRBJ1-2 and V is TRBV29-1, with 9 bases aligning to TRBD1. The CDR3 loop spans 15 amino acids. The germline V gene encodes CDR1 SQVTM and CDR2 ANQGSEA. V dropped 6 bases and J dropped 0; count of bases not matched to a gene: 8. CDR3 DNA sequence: TGCAGCGTCGTGGGACAGGGAGGATCTAACTATGGCTACACCTTC. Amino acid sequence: CSVVGQGGSNYGYTF.

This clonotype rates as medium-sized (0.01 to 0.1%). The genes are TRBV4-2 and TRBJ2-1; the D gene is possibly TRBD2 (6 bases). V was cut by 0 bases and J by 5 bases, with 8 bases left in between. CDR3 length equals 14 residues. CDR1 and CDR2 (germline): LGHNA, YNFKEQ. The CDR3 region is CASSQDRTNNEQFF. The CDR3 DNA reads TGTGCCAGCAGCCAAGATAGGACTAACAATGAGCAGTTCTTC.

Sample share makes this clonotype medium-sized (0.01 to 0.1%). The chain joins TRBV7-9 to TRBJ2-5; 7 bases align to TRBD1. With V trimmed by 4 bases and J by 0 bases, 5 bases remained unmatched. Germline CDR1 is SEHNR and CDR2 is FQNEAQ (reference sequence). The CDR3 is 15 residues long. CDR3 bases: TGTGCCAGCAGCTCCGGGACAGCGTACCAAGAGACCCAGTACTTC. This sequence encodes CASSSGTAYQETQYF.

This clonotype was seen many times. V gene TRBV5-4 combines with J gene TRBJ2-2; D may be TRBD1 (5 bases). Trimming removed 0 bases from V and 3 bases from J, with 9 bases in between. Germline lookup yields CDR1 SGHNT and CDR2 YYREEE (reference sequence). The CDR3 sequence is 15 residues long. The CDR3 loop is CASSLGGSYTGELFF. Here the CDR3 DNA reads TGTGCCAGCAGCTTGGGGGGCTCGTACACCGGGGAGCTGTTTTTT. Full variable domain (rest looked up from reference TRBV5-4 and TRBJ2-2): ETGVTQSPTHLIKTRGQQVTLRCSSQSGHNTVSWYQQALGQGPQFIFQYYREEENGRGNFPPRFSGLQFPNYSSELNVNALELDDSALYLCASSLGGSYTGELFFGEGSRLTVL.

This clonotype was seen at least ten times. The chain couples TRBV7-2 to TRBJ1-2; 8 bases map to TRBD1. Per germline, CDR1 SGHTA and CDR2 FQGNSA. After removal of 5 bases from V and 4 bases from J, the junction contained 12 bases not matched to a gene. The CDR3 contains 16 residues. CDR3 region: CASSQRTGMDAYGYTF. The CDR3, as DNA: TGTGCCAGCAGCCAGAGGACAGGGATGGATGCCTATGGCTACACCTTC. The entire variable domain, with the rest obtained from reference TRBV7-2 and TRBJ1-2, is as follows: GAGVSQSPSNKVTEKGKDVELRCDPISGHTALYWYRQSLGQGLEFLIYFQGNSAPDKSGLPSDRFSAERTGGSVSTLTIQRTQQEDSAVYLCASSQRTGMDAYGYTFGSGTRLTVV.

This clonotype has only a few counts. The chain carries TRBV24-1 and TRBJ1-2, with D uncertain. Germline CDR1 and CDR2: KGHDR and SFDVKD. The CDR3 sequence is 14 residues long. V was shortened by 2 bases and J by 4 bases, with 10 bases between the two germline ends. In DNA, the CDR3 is TGTGCCACCAGTGATTACGGCAGGACCTATGGCTACACCTTC. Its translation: CATSDYGRTYGYTF.

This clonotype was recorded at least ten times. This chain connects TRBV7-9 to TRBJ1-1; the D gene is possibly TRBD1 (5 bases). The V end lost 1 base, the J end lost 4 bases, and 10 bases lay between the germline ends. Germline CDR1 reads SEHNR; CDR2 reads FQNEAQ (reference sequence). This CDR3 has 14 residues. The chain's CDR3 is CASSLGGLSTEAFF. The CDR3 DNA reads TGTGCCAGCAGCTTAGGGGGACTGAGCACTGAAGCTTTCTTT. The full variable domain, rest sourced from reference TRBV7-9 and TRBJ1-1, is DTGVSQNPRHKITKRGQNVTFRCDPISEHNRLYWYRQTLGQGPEFLTYFQNEAQLEKSRLLSDRFSAERPKGSFSTLEIQRTEQGDSAMYLCASSLGGLSTEAFFGQGTRLTVV.

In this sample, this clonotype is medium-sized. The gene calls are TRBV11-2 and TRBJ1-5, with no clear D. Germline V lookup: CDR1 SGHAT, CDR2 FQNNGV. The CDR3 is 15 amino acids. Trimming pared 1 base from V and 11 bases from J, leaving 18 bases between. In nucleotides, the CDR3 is TGTGCCAGCAGCTTAGGACCGGCTGTGGAGAAGTCCCAGCATTTT. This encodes CASSLGPAVEKSQHF.

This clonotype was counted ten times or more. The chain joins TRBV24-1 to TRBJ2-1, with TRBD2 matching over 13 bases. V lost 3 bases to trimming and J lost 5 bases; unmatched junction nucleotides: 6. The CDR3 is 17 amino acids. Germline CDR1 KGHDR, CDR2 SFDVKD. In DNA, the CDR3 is TGTGCCACCAGTGATCCGGGACTAGCGGGATTCAACAATGAGCAGTTCTTC. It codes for CATSDPGLAGFNNEQFF.

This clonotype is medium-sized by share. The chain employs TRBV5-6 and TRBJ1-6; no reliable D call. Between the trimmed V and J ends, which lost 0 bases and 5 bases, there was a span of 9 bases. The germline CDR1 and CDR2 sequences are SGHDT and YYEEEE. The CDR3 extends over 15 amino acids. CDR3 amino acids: CASSLGQSNNSPLHF. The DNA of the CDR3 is TGTGCCAGCAGCTTGGGGCAGAGTAATAATTCACCCCTCCACTTT.

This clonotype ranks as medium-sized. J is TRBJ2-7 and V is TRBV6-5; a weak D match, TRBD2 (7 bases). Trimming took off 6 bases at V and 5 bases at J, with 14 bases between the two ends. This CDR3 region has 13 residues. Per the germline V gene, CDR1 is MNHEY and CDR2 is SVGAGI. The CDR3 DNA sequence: TGTGCCAGCAGAAAGGGGGGGCAAAACGAGCAGTACTTC. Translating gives CASRKGGQNEQYF.

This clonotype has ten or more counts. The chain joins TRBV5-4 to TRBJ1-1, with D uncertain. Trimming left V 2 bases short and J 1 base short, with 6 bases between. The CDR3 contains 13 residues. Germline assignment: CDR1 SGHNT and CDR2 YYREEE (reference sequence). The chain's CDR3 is CASSLPQNTEAFF. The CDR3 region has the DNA TGTGCCAGCAGCTTACCCCAGAACACTGAAGCTTTCTTT. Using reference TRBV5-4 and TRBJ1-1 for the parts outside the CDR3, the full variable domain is ETGVTQSPTHLIKTRGQQVTLRCSSQSGHNTVSWYQQALGQGPQFIFQYYREEENGRGNFPPRFSGLQFPNYSSELNVNALELDDSALYLCASSLPQNTEAFFGQGTRLTVV.

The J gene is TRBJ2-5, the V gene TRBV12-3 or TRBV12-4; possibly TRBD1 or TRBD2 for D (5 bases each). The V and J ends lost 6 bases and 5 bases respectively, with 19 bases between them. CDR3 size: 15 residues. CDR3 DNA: TGTGCCAGCAGACCACACGTTCAGGGCGGGGAGACCCAGTACTTC. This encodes CASRPHVQGGETQYF.